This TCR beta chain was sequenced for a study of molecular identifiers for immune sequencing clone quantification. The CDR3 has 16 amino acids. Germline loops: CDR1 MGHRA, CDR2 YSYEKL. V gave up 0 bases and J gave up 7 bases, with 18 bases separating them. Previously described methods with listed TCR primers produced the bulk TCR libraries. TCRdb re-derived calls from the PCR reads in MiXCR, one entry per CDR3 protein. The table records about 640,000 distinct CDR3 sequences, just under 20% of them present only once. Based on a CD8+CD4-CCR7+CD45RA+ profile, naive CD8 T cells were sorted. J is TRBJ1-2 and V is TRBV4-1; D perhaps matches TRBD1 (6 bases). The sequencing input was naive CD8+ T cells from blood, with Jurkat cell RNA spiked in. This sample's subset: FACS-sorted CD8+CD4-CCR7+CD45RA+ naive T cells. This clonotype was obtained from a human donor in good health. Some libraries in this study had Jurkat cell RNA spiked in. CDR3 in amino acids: CASSQEGGGVRLGYTF. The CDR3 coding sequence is TGCGCCAGCAGCCAAGAAGGAGGGGGGGTAAGGCTTGGCTACACCTTC.